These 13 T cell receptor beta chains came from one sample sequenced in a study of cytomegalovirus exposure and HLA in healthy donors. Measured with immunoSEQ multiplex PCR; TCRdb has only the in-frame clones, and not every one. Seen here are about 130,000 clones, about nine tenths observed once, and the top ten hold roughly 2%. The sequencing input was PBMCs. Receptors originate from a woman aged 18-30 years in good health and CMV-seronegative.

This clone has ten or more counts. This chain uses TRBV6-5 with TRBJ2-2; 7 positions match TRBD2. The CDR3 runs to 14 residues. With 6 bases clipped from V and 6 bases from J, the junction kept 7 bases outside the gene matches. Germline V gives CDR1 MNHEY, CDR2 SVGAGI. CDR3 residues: CASRFEAGAGELFF. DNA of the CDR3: TGTGCCAGCAGGTTCGAGGCGGGGGCCGGGGAGCTGTTTTTT.

CDR3 nucleotides: TGTGCCAGCAGCTCAGGACAGCCCTATCAGCCCCAGCATTTT. Translated: CASSSGQPYQPQHF. This sequence joins TRBV7-2 and TRBJ1-5; possibly TRBD1 for D (6 bases). V dropped 4 bases and J dropped 5 bases, with 12 bases sitting between them. Germline assignment: CDR1 SGHTA and CDR2 FQGNSA. The CDR3 runs 14 residues.

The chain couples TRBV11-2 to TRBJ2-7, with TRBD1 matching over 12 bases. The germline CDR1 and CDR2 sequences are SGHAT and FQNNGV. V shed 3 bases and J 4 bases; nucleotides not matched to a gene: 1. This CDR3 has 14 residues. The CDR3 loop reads CASSLGQGAYEQYF. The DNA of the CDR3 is TGTGCCAGCAGCTTGGGACAGGGGGCTTACGAGCAGTACTTC.

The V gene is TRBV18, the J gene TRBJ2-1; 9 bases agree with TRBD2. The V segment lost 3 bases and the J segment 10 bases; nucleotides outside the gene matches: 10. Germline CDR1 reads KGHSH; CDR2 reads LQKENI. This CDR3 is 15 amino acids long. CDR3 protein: CASSPPISSGIEQFF. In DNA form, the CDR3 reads TGTGCCAGCTCACCGCCAATATCTAGCGGGATCGAGCAGTTCTTC.

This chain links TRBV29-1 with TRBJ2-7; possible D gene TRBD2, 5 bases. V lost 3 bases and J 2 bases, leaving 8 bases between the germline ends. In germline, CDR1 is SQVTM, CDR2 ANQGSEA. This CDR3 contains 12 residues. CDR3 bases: TGCAGCGTTGAGGACTTGGCCTACGAGCAGTACTTC. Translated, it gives CSVEDLAYEQYF.

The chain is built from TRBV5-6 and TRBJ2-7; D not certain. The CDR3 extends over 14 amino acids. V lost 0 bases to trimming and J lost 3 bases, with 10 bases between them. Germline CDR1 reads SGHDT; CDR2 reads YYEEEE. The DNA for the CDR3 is TGTGCCAGCAGCTTGGTTACAGTCAACTACGAGCAGTACTTC. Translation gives CASSLVTVNYEQYF.

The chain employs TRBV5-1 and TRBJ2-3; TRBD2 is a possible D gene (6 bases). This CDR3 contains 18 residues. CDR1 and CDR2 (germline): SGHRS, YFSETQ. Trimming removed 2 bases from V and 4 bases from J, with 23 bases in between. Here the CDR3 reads CASSLVARVLADPDTQYF. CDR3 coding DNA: TGCGCCAGCAGCTTAGTCGCCCGGGTGTTAGCGGACCCAGATACGCAGTATTTT.

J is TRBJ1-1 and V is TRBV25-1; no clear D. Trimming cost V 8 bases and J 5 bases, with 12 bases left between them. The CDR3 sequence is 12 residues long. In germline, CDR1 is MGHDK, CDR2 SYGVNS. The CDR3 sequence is CASGHPGTEAFF. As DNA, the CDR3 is TGTGCCAGCGGCCACCCCGGGACTGAAGCTTTCTTT.

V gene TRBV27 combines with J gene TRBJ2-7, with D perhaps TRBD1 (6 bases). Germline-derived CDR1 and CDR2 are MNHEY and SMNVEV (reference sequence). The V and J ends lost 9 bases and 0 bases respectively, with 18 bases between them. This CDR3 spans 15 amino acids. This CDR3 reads CARRRPGHNSYEQYF. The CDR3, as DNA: TGTGCCAGAAGAAGGCCGGGACATAACTCCTACGAGCAGTACTTC.

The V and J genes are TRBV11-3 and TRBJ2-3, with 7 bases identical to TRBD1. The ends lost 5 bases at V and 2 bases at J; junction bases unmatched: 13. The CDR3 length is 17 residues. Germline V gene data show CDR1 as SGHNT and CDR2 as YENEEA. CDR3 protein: CASSTEGGDRLTDTQYF. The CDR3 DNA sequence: TGTGCCAGCAGCACGGAAGGTGGGGACAGACTCACAGATACGCAGTATTTT. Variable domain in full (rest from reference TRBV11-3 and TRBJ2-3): EAGVVQSPRYKIIEKKQPVAFWCNPISGHNTLYWYLQNLGQGPELLIRYENEEAVDDSQLPKDRFSAERLKGVDSTLKIQPAELGDSAVYLCASSTEGGDRLTDTQYFGPGTRLTVL.

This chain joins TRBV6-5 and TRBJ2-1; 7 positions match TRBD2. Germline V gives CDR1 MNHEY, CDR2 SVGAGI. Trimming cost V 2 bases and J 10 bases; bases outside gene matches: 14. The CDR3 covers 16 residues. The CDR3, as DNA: TGTGCCAGCAGTTACCAGAATAGAAGGACGGGAGGAGAGCAGTTCTTC. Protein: CASSYQNRRTGGEQFF.

CDR3 sequence (DNA): TGTGCCAGCAGTAAAGAGCGGGGTTCTACCTACGAGCAGTACTTC. Protein sequence: CASSKERGSTYEQYF. The chain is built from TRBV2 and TRBJ2-7, with 7 bases matching TRBD2. J was trimmed by 2 bases and V by 5 bases; bases with no gene match: 9. The CDR3 has 15 amino acids. The germline V gene encodes CDR1 SNHLY and CDR2 FYNNEI.

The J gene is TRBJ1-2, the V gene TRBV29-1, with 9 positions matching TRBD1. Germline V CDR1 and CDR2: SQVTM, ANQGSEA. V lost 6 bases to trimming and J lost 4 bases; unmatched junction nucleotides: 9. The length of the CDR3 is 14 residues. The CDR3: CSVNRQGEVYGYTF. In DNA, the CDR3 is TGCAGCGTCAATAGACAGGGGGAGGTCTATGGCTACACCTTC.